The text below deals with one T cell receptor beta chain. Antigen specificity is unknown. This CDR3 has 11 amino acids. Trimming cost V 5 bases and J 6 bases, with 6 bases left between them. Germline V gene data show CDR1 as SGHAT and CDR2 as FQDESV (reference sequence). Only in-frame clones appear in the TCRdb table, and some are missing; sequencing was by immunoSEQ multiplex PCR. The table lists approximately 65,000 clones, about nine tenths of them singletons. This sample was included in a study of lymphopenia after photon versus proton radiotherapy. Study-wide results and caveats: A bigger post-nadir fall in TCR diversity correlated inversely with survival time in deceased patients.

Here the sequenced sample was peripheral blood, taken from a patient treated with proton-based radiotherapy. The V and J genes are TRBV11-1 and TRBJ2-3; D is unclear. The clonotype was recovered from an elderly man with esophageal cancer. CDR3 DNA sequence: TGTGCCAGCAGCCCCTGGGATACGCAGTATTTT. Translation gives CASSPWDTQYF.